The 26 T cell receptor beta chains below come from one sample, sequenced in a study of read filtering for tumor transcriptome and immune sequencing. From roughly 0.4 ug of RNA, a library with molecular barcoded alpha/delta and beta/gamma adaptors was made. TCRdb re-derived calls from the reads in MiXCR, one entry per CDR3 protein. Among fewer than 25,000 distinct CDR3 sequences listed, roughly 22% were seen once. The sample taken for sequencing was a population of CD138-negative cells sorted from bone marrow. All receptors come from a donor at least 40 years old with multiple myeloma.

This clonotype was seen more than once but under ten times. The rearrangement joins TRBV20-1 to TRBJ2-5, with 11 bases identical to TRBD2. This CDR3 comprises 16 residues. The germline V gene has CDR1 DFQATT and CDR2 SNEGSKA (reference sequence). Trimming took 4 bases from V and 7 from J; bases not matched to a gene: 14. The CDR3: CSANLAGGHPRGTQYF. The CDR3 bases are TGCAGTGCTAACCTAGCGGGGGGCCACCCTCGCGGGACCCAGTACTTC.

The sample holds many counts of this clonotype. The chain has TRBV19 and TRBJ1-5; D ambiguous. From germline, CDR1 is LNHDA and CDR2 SQIVND (reference sequence). The V end was cut by 5 bases, the J end by 7 bases, with 15 bases between. The CDR3 sequence is 14 residues long. CDR3 nucleotide sequence: TGTGCCAGTAGTCAGACCGGGTCGGGACAGCCCCAGCATTTT. Protein: CASSQTGSGQPQHF.

This clonotype was seen at least ten times. The rearrangement links TRBV9 to TRBJ1-1, with 7 bases identical to TRBD1. CDR1 and CDR2 (germline): SGDLS, YYNGEE. The V and J ends lost 4 bases and 5 bases, in that order; junction bases with no gene match: 8. The CDR3 consists of 14 residues. The CDR3 nucleotides read TGTGCCAGCAGCAAAGGGGGCGCTTTTACTGAAGCTTTCTTT. This translates into CASSKGGAFTEAFF.

Notes on this clonotype: The conserved final phenylalanine or tryptophan is absent from the CDR3, which likely points to a read error. This chain links TRBV7-3 with TRBJ1-1; 7 nucleotides line up with TRBD1. The germline V gene encodes CDR1 SGHTA and CDR2 FQGTGA. The CDR3 runs 14 residues. CDR3 nucleotides: TGTGCCAGCAGCTCGGGACAGCCGAACACTGAGGCTTTCTCT. Translating gives CASSSGQPNTEAFS.

Ten or more counts support this clonotype. The rearrangement uses TRBV29-1 and TRBJ2-1; 7 nucleotides agree with TRBD1. This CDR3 has 14 residues. V was clipped by 7 bases and J by 4 bases; unmatched bases: 10. From germline, CDR1 is SQVTM and CDR2 ANQGSEA. The CDR3 coding sequence is TGCAGCGCGGAACAGGGGTCCAAATACAATGAGCAGTTCTTC. Translating it yields CSAEQGSKYNEQFF.

Note on this clonotype: A far larger clone is off by one base, so a read error is likely. The chain uses TRBV10-3 and TRBJ2-1, with 7 bases fitting TRBD2. This CDR3 has 17 amino acids. Looked up from germline, CDR1 is ENHRY and CDR2 is SYGVKD. CDR3 sequence: CASSEETSRVYDNEQFF. Written as DNA, the CDR3 is TGTGCCAGCAGTGAAGAGACTAGCAGGGTGTATGACAATGAGCAGTTCTTC.

J is TRBJ2-1 and V is TRBV7-2; maybe TRBD2 (6 bases). The V end was cut by 3 bases, the J end by 6 bases, with 9 bases between. The CDR3 is made up of 13 amino acids. The germline V gene encodes CDR1 SGHTA and CDR2 FQGNSA. CDR3 coding DNA: TGTACCAGCAGCTTCGAGGGAGGCAATGAGCAGTTCTTC. Amino acid sequence: CTSSFEGGNEQFF.

This clonotype showed up many times. The gene calls are TRBV11-3 and TRBJ2-3, with 8 bases identical to TRBD2. J gave up 7 bases and V 0 bases, and 6 bases lay outside the gene matches. This CDR3 has 15 amino acids. CDR1 and CDR2 from the germline V gene are SGHNT and YENEEA. CDR3 nucleotides: TGTGCCAGCAGCTTAGATCGGACTAGCCTAAATACGCAGTATTTT. Its protein product is CASSLDRTSLNTQYF.

Within the sample, this clonotype is medium-sized. This rearrangement joins TRBV5-5 to TRBJ2-1; D is unresolved. Germline V gene sequence: CDR1 SGHKS, CDR2 YYEKEE (reference sequence). The CDR3 sequence is 15 residues long. The V gene lost 2 bases and the J gene lost 1 base, with 10 bases spanning the gap. CDR3 DNA sequence: TGTGCCAGCAGCTTCGCGGACGGATCCTACAATGAGCAGTTCTTC. Translating gives CASSFADGSYNEQFF.

In its sample, this clonotype was seen many times. This sequence joins TRBV4-1 and TRBJ1-4; no definite D call. Trimming stripped 0 bases from V and 7 bases from J, with 15 bases between. CDR1 is MGHRA and CDR2 is YSYEKL in the germline V gene. The length of the CDR3 is 16 residues. The CDR3 sequence is CASSQEGSFQGEKLFF. In DNA form, the CDR3 reads TGCGCCAGCAGCCAAGAAGGGAGTTTCCAAGGTGAAAAACTGTTTTTT.

This clonotype has at least ten counts. The V and J genes are TRBV20-1 and TRBJ2-7; 7 bases agree with TRBD2. Germline CDR1 is DFQATT and CDR2 is SNEGSKA (reference sequence). The ends lost 7 bases at V and 2 bases at J; junction bases unmatched: 14. The CDR3 extends over 15 amino acids. CDR3 nucleotides: TGCAGTGTCAGGACACTAGCGTATGGCACCTACGAGCAGTACTTC. This sequence encodes CSVRTLAYGTYEQYF.

A note on this clonotype: This may stem from a read error, because a much larger clone lies one nucleotide away. The genes are TRBV11-2 and TRBJ2-3, with D perhaps matching TRBD2 (6 bases). Germline CDR1 SGHAT, CDR2 FQNNGV. The CDR3 covers 14 residues. CDR3 nucleotide sequence: TGTGACAGCAGCTTAGTGGGGGGAACAGATACGCAGTATTTT. Amino acid sequence: CDSSLVGGTDTQYF.

Turning to this clonotype: A read error may produce the germline difference seen at one junction end. This rearrangement joins TRBV20-1 to TRBJ1-5; 7 positions agree with TRBD1. CDR1 DFQATT and CDR2 SNEGSKA come from the germline V gene (reference sequence). There are 13 residues in the CDR3. CDR3 amino acids: CSARTGSNQPRHF. DNA of the CDR3: TGCAGTGCTAGGACAGGGAGCAATCAGCCCCGGCATTTT.

This clonotype was detected ten times or more. The chain combines TRBV28 with TRBJ2-7; 10 bases match TRBD2. J gave up 0 bases and V 10 bases, and 6 bases lay outside the gene matches. The V gene's germline CDR1 is MDHEN and CDR2 SYDVKM. The CDR3 is 14 residues long. The chain's CDR3 is CATIAGGPSYEQYF. The CDR3, as DNA: TGTGCCACTATAGCGGGGGGACCCTCCTACGAGCAGTACTTC.

This clonotype was seen ten or more times. One junction end disagrees with the germline gene, perhaps due to a read error. This chain's CDR3 is CATTWGYAPLF. The CDR3 DNA reads TGTGCTACCACCTGGGGATATGCGCCCCTCTTC. The chain recombines TRBV12-5 with TRBJ2-1; D gene uncertain. Germline lookup yields CDR1 LGHNT and CDR2 FRNRAP. The CDR3 extends over 11 amino acids.

This clonotype has ten or more counts. The chain links TRBV11-3 to TRBJ1-1; D call uncertain. The V gene lost 1 base and the J gene lost 2 bases, with 14 bases spanning the gap. The length of the CDR3 is 16 residues. Germline V gives CDR1 SGHNT, CDR2 YENEEA. In DNA, the CDR3 is TGTGCCAGCAGCTTAGTACCTAGATTGGGAAACACTGAAGCTTTCTTT. Its translation: CASSLVPRLGNTEAFF. Complete variable domain (other parts from reference TRBV11-3 and TRBJ1-1): EAGVVQSPRYKIIEKKQPVAFWCNPISGHNTLYWYLQNLGQGPELLIRYENEEAVDDSQLPKDRFSAERLKGVDSTLKIQPAELGDSAVYLCASSLVPRLGNTEAFFGQGTRLTVV.

With regard to this clonotype: The junction departs from the called germline gene at one end, perhaps through a read error. The chain joins TRBV7-9 to TRBJ1-6, with 9 nucleotides matching TRBD1. The CDR3 consists of 15 residues. From germline, CDR1 is SEHNR and CDR2 FQNEAQ (reference sequence). CDR3 DNA: TGTGCCAACAGCTTGACAGGGGGACCCAATTCACCCCTCCACTTT. Residues: CANSLTGGPNSPLHF.

As for this clonotype: This may stem from a read error, because a much larger clone lies one nucleotide away. The DNA for the CDR3 is TGCGCCAGCAGCCCAGTGGGCACAGATACGCAGTATTTT. Protein: CASSPVGTDTQYF. V and J are TRBV5-1 and TRBJ2-3; D remains ambiguous. The CDR3 length is 13 residues. Germline V gene lookup returns CDR1 SGHRS and CDR2 YFSETQ. V was cut by 4 bases and J by 1 base, with 7 bases left in between.

This rearrangement joins TRBV7-3 to TRBJ1-1; D is possibly TRBD1 (5 bases). The CDR3 is 13 residues long. Between the trimmed V and J ends, which lost 5 bases and 1 base, there was a span of 8 bases. In germline, CDR1 is SGHTA, CDR2 FQGTGA. The CDR3 loop is CASSTDTNTEAFF. The CDR3, as DNA: TGTGCCAGCAGCACGGACACGAACACTGAAGCTTTCTTT.

The table lists this clonotype with many counts. The chain is built from TRBV3-1 and TRBJ2-5; D call uncertain. Looked up from germline, CDR1 is LGHDT and CDR2 is YNNKEL (reference sequence). V dropped 6 bases and J dropped 2 bases, with 7 bases sitting between them. The CDR3 extends over 12 amino acids. CDR3 DNA sequence: TGTGCCAGCAGGGCGGAACAAGAGACCCAGTACTTC. Residues: CASRAEQETQYF.

This clonotype has a count of ten or more. The V and J genes are TRBV24-1 and TRBJ2-3, with 7 bases lining up with TRBD2. There are 16 residues in the CDR3. From germline, CDR1 is KGHDR and CDR2 SFDVKD. With V trimmed by 9 bases and J by 0 bases, 11 bases remained unmatched. Written as DNA, the CDR3 is TGTGCCACCCGTCGGGATAGCGGGTACAGCACAGATACGCAGTATTTT. Encoded protein: CATRRDSGYSTDTQYF.

This clonotype appeared many times. This sequence joins TRBV2 and TRBJ2-1; D call uncertain. Trimming left V 7 bases short and J 4 bases short, with 8 bases between. The CDR3 totals 12 residues. Germline CDR1 SNHLY, CDR2 FYNNEI. DNA for the CDR3: TGTGCCAGCATGCGAGGTTACAATGAGCAGTTCTTC. Its translation is CASMRGYNEQFF.

Points on this clonotype: Germline and junction disagree at one end, which may indicate a read error. The V and J genes are TRBV18 and TRBJ2-3; no reliable D call. CDR1 KGHSH and CDR2 LQKENI come from the germline V gene. This CDR3 has 14 residues. The CDR3 DNA sequence: TGTGCCAGCTCACCACCCCGAAGCACAGATACGCAGTGTTTT. Its protein is CASSPPRSTDTQCF.

Many counts were recorded for this clonotype. The J gene is TRBJ2-1, the V gene TRBV6-1; tentatively, D is TRBD2 (5 bases). V lost 8 bases and J 8 bases, leaving 19 bases between the germline ends. The CDR3 runs 14 residues. Per the germline V gene, CDR1 is MNHNS and CDR2 is SASEGT. The CDR3 loop is CASGREGVVHEQFF. The CDR3 coding sequence is TGTGCCAGCGGCCGAGAGGGTGTGGTCCATGAGCAGTTCTTC.

This clonotype came up many times. This chain links TRBV20-1 with TRBJ2-1, with a possible D match to TRBD1 (6 bases). Germline CDR1 is DFQATT and CDR2 is SNEGSKA (reference sequence). This CDR3 is 15 amino acids long. Trimming removed 2 bases at V and 0 bases at J, with 11 bases between. The CDR3 protein is CSARTGQSSYNEQFF. DNA of the CDR3: TGCAGTGCTAGAACCGGACAGAGCTCCTACAATGAGCAGTTCTTC.

The V gene is TRBV2, the J gene TRBJ2-7, with TRBD1 as a possible D gene (6 bases). The V gene's germline CDR1 is SNHLY and CDR2 FYNNEI. The CDR3 runs 15 residues. The V gene lost 8 bases and the J gene lost 3 bases, with 20 bases spanning the gap. The CDR3 spells CASWVRQGNLYEQYF. DNA of the CDR3: TGTGCCAGCTGGGTTCGTCAGGGGAATCTCTACGAGCAGTACTTC.